The 13 T cell receptor beta chains below all came from one sample that was sequenced in a study of blood T cells in healthy people across ages (dated by TCRdb to the mid-2010s). The library was built by means of 5' RACE. Sequencing was carried out with an Illumina HiSeq 2500. A second PCR of roughly 7 to 11 cycles was run with a J-beta primer mix and a sample-barcoded 5' primer. TCRdb passed the public sequencing reads through fastp at Q25 and MiXCR, retaining productive beta sequences. CDR3 protein duplicates are merged, each entry listing the most common genes and DNA. This sample gives roughly 900,000 distinct CDR3 sequences in total; under 35% of them show up just once. Of the sample, approximately 15% is held by the ten largest clones. Sequenced: blood. The source is a woman older than 75 in good health.

As concerns this clonotype: A clone one base away is much larger, so this may be a read error. The chain employs TRBV10-3 and TRBJ2-5; no definite D call. CDR1 and CDR2 from the germline V gene are ENHRY and SYGVKD. This CDR3 has 13 residues. CDR3 region: CAISDGSQETLYF. The CDR3 nucleotides read TGTGCCATCAGTGATGGTTCCCAAGAGACCCTGTACTTC.

This clonotype appeared a few times. This chain joins TRBV24-1 and TRBJ1-2; TRBD1 is a possible D gene (5 bases). The germline V gene has CDR1 KGHDR and CDR2 SFDVKD. This CDR3 contains 16 residues. Between the trimmed V and J ends, which lost 0 bases and 4 bases, there was a span of 14 bases. The CDR3 nucleotides are TGTGCCACCAGTGATTTGTATTCCGGGGCCACCTATGGCTACACCTTC. This translates into CATSDLYSGATYGYTF.

The table lists this clonotype with a few counts. This CDR3 is CASRKGLPTDTQYF. The CDR3 DNA reads as TGTGCCAGCAGGAAGGGACTACCCACAGATACGCAGTATTTT. This chain links TRBV25-1 with TRBJ2-3; TRBD2 matches at 7 bases. The germline V gene encodes CDR1 MGHDK and CDR2 SYGVNS. The CDR3 sequence is 14 residues long. Trimming removed 6 bases from V and 2 bases from J; junction bases left unmatched: 5.

This clonotype was recorded many times. The V gene is TRBV7-2, the J gene TRBJ1-2; 10 bases align to TRBD1. Germline V gives CDR1 SGHTA, CDR2 FQGNSA. Germline trimming cut 0 bases from V and 8 bases from J; bases unmatched to any gene: 6. This CDR3 has 15 residues. DNA of the CDR3: TGTGCCAGCAGCTTAGCCGGGACAGGGGTTGGGGGCTACACCTTC. It specifies CASSLAGTGVGGYTF.

The rearrangement uses TRBV6-6 and TRBJ2-3; D is possibly TRBD1 (6 bases). Trimming removed 1 base from V and 2 bases from J, with 16 bases in between. Germline V gene lookup returns CDR1 MNHNY and CDR2 SVGAGI (reference sequence). This CDR3 spans 17 amino acids. The CDR3 DNA follows: TGTGCCAGCAGTTACTTCCCCAGGGGAATCTTCACAGATACGCAGTATTTT. It specifies CASSYFPRGIFTDTQYF.

This clonotype was recorded many times. The chain is built from TRBV3-1 and TRBJ2-3, with D hard to call. Germline CDR1 and CDR2: LGHDT and YNNKEL (reference sequence). The CDR3 contains 14 residues. Trimming shortened V by 1 base and J by 7 bases, and 12 bases separated the two germline ends. This CDR3 is CASSQGGSINTQYF. CDR3 sequence (DNA): TGTGCCAGCAGCCAAGGGGGATCGATCAATACGCAGTATTTT.

The J gene is TRBJ2-3, the V gene TRBV7-2; TRBD1 matches 7 bases. CDR3 length: 14 amino acids. After removal of 5 bases from V and 5 bases from J, the junction contained 7 bases not matched to a gene. The germline V gene encodes CDR1 SGHTA and CDR2 FQGNSA. CDR3 nucleotide sequence: TGTGCCAGCAGCAGGGACAGCCTGAAAGATACGCAGTATTTT. Amino acid sequence: CASSRDSLKDTQYF.

The rearrangement joins TRBV12-3 or TRBV12-4 to TRBJ2-3, with D perhaps matching TRBD2 (7 bases). The CDR3 extends over 15 amino acids. V was trimmed by 0 bases and J by 11 bases, leaving 18 bases between them. For the CDR3, the DNA is TGTGCCAGCAGTTTAGCGTATGGGGGGGCAGATGTGCAGTATTTT. Residues: CASSLAYGGADVQYF.

This clonotype turned up a few times. CDR3 nucleotide sequence: TGTGCCAGCAGTTACTCCTACGGCAGCAATCAGCCCCAGCATTTT. It encodes CASSYSYGSNQPQHF. The J gene is TRBJ1-5, the V gene TRBV6-5; D is unresolved. This CDR3 comprises 15 residues. Germline V lookup: CDR1 MNHEY, CDR2 SVGAGI. V was trimmed by 0 bases and J by 1 base, leaving 7 bases between them.

This clonotype has only a few counts. The chain carries TRBV6-2 or TRBV6-3 and TRBJ1-6; D ambiguous. This CDR3 is 15 amino acids long. Germline V gene lookup returns CDR1 MNHEY and CDR2 SVGEGT. V was clipped by 6 bases and J by 5 bases, with 14 bases between them. CDR3 sequence (DNA): TGTGCCAGCAGACCCGTGGGTTTCAATAATTCACCCCTCCACTTT. This codes for CASRPVGFNNSPLHF.

This clonotype has ten or more counts. The chain carries TRBV7-2 and TRBJ2-3, with 7 bases identical to TRBD2. V was clipped by 4 bases and J by 2 bases; unmatched bases: 9. The CDR3 is made up of 16 amino acids. Germline lookup yields CDR1 SGHTA and CDR2 FQGNSA. CDR3 DNA sequence: TGTGCCAGCAGCTCGGGGCAAAGCGGGATCACAGATACGCAGTATTTT. It is translated as CASSSGQSGITDTQYF. The complete variable domain, with remaining parts taken from reference TRBV7-2 and TRBJ2-3, reads GAGVSQSPSNKVTEKGKDVELRCDPISGHTALYWYRQSLGQGLEFLIYFQGNSAPDKSGLPSDRFSAERTGGSVSTLTIQRTQQEDSAVYLCASSSGQSGITDTQYFGPGTRLTVL.

This clonotype came up many times. The J gene is TRBJ2-4, the V gene TRBV6-2 or TRBV6-3; a weak D match, TRBD2 (5 bases). The J call is doubtful: the DNA matches TRBJ2-7 better. The germline CDR1 and CDR2 sequences are MNHEY and SVGEGT. CDR3 length: 13 residues. DNA of the CDR3: TGTGCCAGCAGTAAACAAAGGGAGTTCGAGCAGTACTTC. Its translation is CASSKQREFEQYF.

This chain joins TRBV11-3 and TRBJ2-7; possibly TRBD1 for D (5 bases). The CDR3 length is 13 residues. Deletions cut 3 bases from V and 6 bases from J, with 12 bases between. Per the germline V gene, CDR1 is SGHNT and CDR2 is YENEEA. The CDR3 loop is CASSFLPQGEQYF. Here the CDR3 DNA reads TGTGCCAGCAGCTTCCTCCCCCAGGGCGAGCAGTACTTC.